Each of the 27 T cell receptor beta chains below was sequenced from the same sample in a study of T cells after yellow fever vaccination. TCRdb processed the 5' RACE reads anew with MiXCR; each CDR3 protein has one entry. The sample shows about 400,000 distinct CDR3 sequences, roughly 6.1% of them seen only once. The sample in question was PBMCs, obtained 5 days after the yellow fever booster vaccination. The receptors were gathered from a man aged 30-40 years who received the YFV17D yellow fever vaccine.

This clonotype showed up just a few times. CDR3 loop: CASRQRQWTEQFF. CDR3 nucleotides: TGTGCCAGCAGGCAACGACAATGGACCGAGCAGTTCTTC. V and J are TRBV2 and TRBJ2-1; D is unclear. This CDR3 comprises 13 residues. Trimming removed 6 bases from V and 10 bases from J, with 16 bases in between. Germline V gene data show CDR1 as SNHLY and CDR2 as FYNNEI.

This clonotype was seen a handful of times. This chain uses TRBV7-2 with TRBJ2-7; a weak D match, TRBD2 (5 bases). The CDR3 totals 14 residues. V was trimmed by 6 bases and J by 2 bases, leaving 14 bases between them. Germline values: CDR1 SGHTA, CDR2 FQGNSA. CDR3 region: CASSTYSGTYEQYF. The CDR3 nucleotides read TGTGCCAGCAGTACTTACTCCGGGACCTACGAGCAGTACTTC.

About this clonotype: Being one base from a much bigger clone, this may be a read error. The rearrangement joins TRBV29-1 to TRBJ2-5; the D is unclear. The CDR3 loop spans 12 amino acids. The germline CDR1 and CDR2 sequences are SQVTM and ANQGSEA. The CDR3 sequence is CSSYSAEEAQYF. The CDR3 DNA follows: TGCAGTTCCTACTCCGCGGAAGAGGCCCAGTACTTC. The full variable domain, its missing parts supplied by reference TRBV29-1 and TRBJ2-5, is SAVISQKPSRDICQRGTSLTIQCQVDSQVTMMFWYRQQPGQSLTLIATANQGSEATYESGFVIDKFPISRPNLTFSTLTVSNMSPEDSSIYLCSSYSAEEAQYFGPGTRLLVL.

Comments on this clonotype: The junction shows a germline mismatch at one end, possibly a read error. V gene TRBV20-1 combines with J gene TRBJ2-5, with D perhaps matching TRBD2 (6 bases). CDR1 and CDR2 from the germline V gene are DFQATT and SNEGSKA (reference sequence). This CDR3 spans 16 amino acids. This CDR3 is CCARAFSRDRGETQYF. The CDR3 DNA sequence: TGCTGTGCTAGAGCTTTTTCCCGGGACCGGGGGGAGACCCAGTACTTC.

In its sample, this clonotype was seen many times. The chain is built from TRBV20-1 and TRBJ1-4; no clear D gene. The germline CDR1 and CDR2 sequences are DFQATT and SNEGSKA (reference sequence). The V gene lost 0 bases and the J gene lost 5 bases, with 13 bases spanning the gap. The CDR3 has 15 residues. The CDR3 DNA is TGCAGTGCTAGAGATACACATAGGACGAATGAAAAACTGTTTTTT. Encoded protein: CSARDTHRTNEKLFF.

The chain couples TRBV20-1 to TRBJ2-7; TRBD2 aligns across 7 bases. The CDR3 consists of 14 residues. Germline lookup yields CDR1 DFQATT and CDR2 SNEGSKA (reference sequence). The V segment lost 5 bases and the J segment 4 bases; nucleotides outside the gene matches: 11. CDR3 sequence: CSAGGGRGGYEQYF. CDR3 DNA sequence: TGCAGTGCTGGCGGGGGACGTGGGGGGTACGAGCAGTACTTC.

There are a few counts of this clonotype. The V call is TRBV5-6, the J call TRBJ2-2; the D is unclear. The germline CDR1 and CDR2 sequences are SGHDT and YYEEEE. This CDR3 is 16 amino acids long. The V gene lost 2 bases and the J gene lost 7 bases, with 18 bases spanning the gap. The CDR3 DNA sequence: TGTGCCAGCAGCTTAGGTCCCGGGCAGGTGGACGGGGAGCTGTTTTTT. Translated: CASSLGPGQVDGELFF.

This clonotype was counted ten times or more. This chain links TRBV28 with TRBJ2-7; maybe TRBD2 (5 bases). V was shortened by 4 bases and J by 13 bases, with 14 bases between the two germline ends. CDR1 MDHEN and CDR2 SYDVKM come from the germline V gene. This CDR3 has 11 amino acids. CDR3 amino acids: CASSSLGREYF. The CDR3 nucleotides are TGTGCCAGCAGTTCACTAGGAAGAGAATACTTC.

A few counts support this clonotype. The rearrangement uses TRBV12-3 or TRBV12-4 and TRBJ1-1; weak D call: TRBD1 (5 bases). V was clipped by 7 bases and J by 2 bases, with 14 bases between them. The CDR3 contains 14 residues. The CDR3 bases are TGTGCCAGCACCTCGGGACTTCATAACACTGAAGCTTTCTTT. It codes for CASTSGLHNTEAFF.

The chain recombines TRBV29-1 with TRBJ2-2, with D tentatively TRBD2 (6 bases). CDR3 length: 13 residues. The V end lost 5 bases, the J end lost 5 bases, and 12 bases lay between the germline ends. Germline V gene sequence: CDR1 SQVTM, CDR2 ANQGSEA. The CDR3 coding sequence is TGCAGCGTTCGGGAGTCCGGGACCGGGGAGCTGTTTTTT. Protein sequence: CSVRESGTGELFF.

This clonotype was seen ten or more times. V is TRBV15 and J is TRBJ2-3; no clear D gene. The CDR3 runs 13 residues. The germline V gene has CDR1 LNHNV and CDR2 YYDKDF (reference sequence). Trimming took 3 bases from V and 5 from J, leaving 9 bases between them. CDR3: CATSSQWRDTQYF. The CDR3 nucleotides read TGTGCCACCAGCAGTCAATGGCGAGATACGCAGTATTTT.

This clonotype was picked up many times. The V gene is TRBV7-2, the J gene TRBJ2-3, with 9 bases matching TRBD2. The CDR3 runs to 13 residues. V dropped 6 bases and J dropped 4; count of bases not matched to a gene: 2. CDR1 is SGHTA and CDR2 is FQGNSA in the germline V gene. For the CDR3, the DNA is TGTGCCAGCAGAGTAGCGGGAGCAGATACGCAGTATTTT. Translation gives CASRVAGADTQYF.

This clonotype came up many times. The gene calls are TRBV28 and TRBJ2-5, with D uncertain. CDR3 length: 11 residues. Trimming removed 4 bases at V and 4 bases at J, with 4 bases between. CDR1 MDHEN and CDR2 SYDVKM come from the germline V gene. DNA of the CDR3: TGTGCCAGCAGTTGGAGAGAGACCCAGTACTTC. Translation gives CASSWRETQYF.

In this sample, this clonotype turned up many times. The chain employs TRBV6-2 or TRBV6-3 and TRBJ1-1; tentatively, D is TRBD1 (5 bases). The CDR3 totals 16 residues. V was trimmed by 6 bases and J by 5 bases, leaving 22 bases between them. Germline V CDR1 and CDR2: MNHEY, SVGEGT. CDR3 amino acids: CASRRAGATPKTEAFF. In nucleotides, the CDR3 is TGTGCCAGCAGACGAGCCGGGGCGACCCCTAAGACTGAAGCTTTCTTT.

This clonotype was seen repeatedly, ten times or more. The chain joins TRBV11-3 to TRBJ2-2; 7 bases map to TRBD2. Trimming at V came to 6 bases and at J to 4 bases, leaving 5 bases not matched to a gene. Per the germline V gene, CDR1 is SGHNT and CDR2 is YENEEA. CDR3 length equals 14 residues. CDR3 amino acids: CASRIREATGELFF. The DNA for the CDR3 is TGTGCCAGCAGAATCCGGGAGGCCACCGGGGAGCTGTTTTTT.

The V and J genes are TRBV7-6 and TRBJ1-5; D might be TRBD1 (6 bases). The CDR3 is made up of 14 amino acids. V lost 2 bases, J lost 3 bases, and 8 bases lay in between. The germline gives CDR1 SGHVS, CDR2 FNYEAQ. The CDR3 DNA reads as TGTGCCAGCAGCTTAAGGGGGGTCAATCAGCCCCAGCATTTT. It codes for CASSLRGVNQPQHF.

This clonotype was counted only a few times. J is TRBJ1-5 and V is TRBV5-1, with D unresolved. The ends were cut back, 0 bases at V and 4 bases at J, with 5 bases in the middle. The CDR3 contains 13 residues. Germline CDR1 and CDR2: SGHRS and YFSETQ. The CDR3 DNA is TGCGCCAGCAGCTTGGCCCAGAATCAGCCCCAGCATTTT. Its protein product is CASSLAQNQPQHF.

This clonotype was detected a few times. The rearrangement links TRBV20-1 to TRBJ1-1; TRBD1 aligns across 8 bases. This CDR3 has 16 residues. J lost 0 bases, V lost 5 bases, and 11 bases had no gene match. Germline loops: CDR1 DFQATT, CDR2 SNEGSKA (reference sequence). CDR3 sequence: CSAGGTGVSLNTEAFF. The CDR3 nucleotides read TGCAGTGCTGGGGGGACAGGCGTTTCTTTGAACACTGAAGCTTTCTTT.

This chain uses TRBV20-1 with TRBJ2-3; D possibly uses TRBD1 or TRBD2 (6 bases each). CDR1 and CDR2 from the germline V gene are DFQATT and SNEGSKA (reference sequence). The length of the CDR3 is 14 residues. CDR3 amino acids: CSGGRTPGTDTQYF. CDR3 in DNA: TGCAGCGGGGGCCGGACTCCGGGCACAGATACGCAGTATTTT.

This clonotype was detected only a few times. The rearrangement links TRBV29-1 to TRBJ2-2; D uncertain. This CDR3 has 12 residues. The V gene's germline CDR1 is SQVTM and CDR2 ANQGSEA. V gave up 4 bases and J gave up 6 bases, with 9 bases separating them. The CDR3 sequence: CSVAGLAGELFF. The CDR3 DNA reads as TGCAGCGTTGCGGGTCTCGCCGGGGAGCTGTTTTTT.

This clonotype showed up many times. The rearrangement joins TRBV6-1 to TRBJ2-7; the D gene is possibly TRBD2 (5 bases). The CDR3 consists of 14 residues. The V gene lost 5 bases and the J gene lost 3 bases, with 14 bases spanning the gap. CDR1 is MNHNS and CDR2 is SASEGT in the germline V gene. As DNA, the CDR3 is TGTGCCAGCAGTCTAGCCCCAAAACTCTACGAGCAGTACTTC. The encoded protein is CASSLAPKLYEQYF.

With regard to this clonotype: A single base separates this from a much larger clone, so it may be a read error. This chain joins TRBV7-3 and TRBJ2-2; D is unresolved. The germline V gene encodes CDR1 SGHTA and CDR2 FQGTGA. The CDR3 has 14 residues. CDR3 protein: CASSLEVFTRELFF. The CDR3 DNA sequence: TGTGCCAGCAGCTTAGAAGTGTTCACCAGGGAGCTGTTTTTT.

The chain links TRBV28 to TRBJ1-1, with no clear D. Germline V gene data show CDR1 as MDHEN and CDR2 as SYDVKM. This CDR3 region has 12 residues. Trimming took 6 bases from V and 4 from J, leaving 9 bases between them. DNA of the CDR3: TGTGCCAGCAGGGTGGGAGCCACTGAAGCTTTCTTT. Protein sequence: CASRVGATEAFF.

The rearrangement links TRBV7-2 to TRBJ2-1; D is ambiguous. V shed 1 base and J shed 16 bases, with 14 bases lying between them. The CDR3 has 12 residues. The germline V gene encodes CDR1 SGHTA and CDR2 FQGNSA. The CDR3 is CASSLGTPGTFF. DNA of the CDR3: TGTGCCAGCAGCTTAGGGACCCCTGGCACATTCTTC.

The table lists this clonotype with a few counts. This rearrangement joins TRBV15 to TRBJ2-5; D is perhaps TRBD1 (6 bases). Between the trimmed V and J ends, which lost 5 bases and 2 bases, there was a span of 15 bases. Germline loops: CDR1 LNHNV, CDR2 YYDKDF (reference sequence). The CDR3 extends over 15 amino acids. For the CDR3, the DNA is TGTGCCACCAGCTACCAGGGGAACGGACAAGAGACCCAGTACTTC. Its protein product is CATSYQGNGQETQYF.

This clonotype has a handful of counts. The chain employs TRBV5-4 and TRBJ2-5, with TRBD2 matching 10 bases. Germline CDR1 SGHNT, CDR2 YYREEE (reference sequence). The CDR3 runs to 16 residues. V was pared by 0 bases and J by 4 bases, with 6 bases of the junction left unmatched. As DNA, the CDR3 is TGTGCCAGCAGCTTGGCCGCGACTAGCGGGTTAGAGACCCAGTACTTC. Amino acid sequence: CASSLAATSGLETQYF.

There are a few counts of this clonotype. The CDR3 DNA follows: TGTGCCAGCAGCCAAGGCGCAGGGGCCACCTATGGCTACACCTTC. It codes for CASSQGAGATYGYTF. The genes are TRBV14 and TRBJ1-2; D possibly corresponds to TRBD1 (6 bases). V was shortened by 1 base and J by 4 bases, with 13 bases between the two germline ends. The V gene's germline CDR1 is SGHDN and CDR2 FVKESK. This CDR3 is 15 amino acids long.